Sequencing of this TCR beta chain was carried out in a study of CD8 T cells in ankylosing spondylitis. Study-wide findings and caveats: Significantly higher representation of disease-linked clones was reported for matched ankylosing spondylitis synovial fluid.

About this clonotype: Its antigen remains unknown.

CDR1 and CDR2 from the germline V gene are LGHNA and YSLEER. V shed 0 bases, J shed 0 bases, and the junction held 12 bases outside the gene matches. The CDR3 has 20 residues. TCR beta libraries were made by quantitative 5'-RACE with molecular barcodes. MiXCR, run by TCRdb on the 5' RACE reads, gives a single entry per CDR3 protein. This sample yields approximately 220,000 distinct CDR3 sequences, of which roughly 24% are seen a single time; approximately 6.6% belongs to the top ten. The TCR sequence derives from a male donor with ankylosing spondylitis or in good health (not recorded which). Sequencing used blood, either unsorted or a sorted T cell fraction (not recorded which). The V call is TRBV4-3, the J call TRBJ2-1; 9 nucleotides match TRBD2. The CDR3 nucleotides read TGCGCCAGCAGCCAAGATAGAGAACTAGCGGGCGACAGCTCCTACAATGAGCAGTTCTTC. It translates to CASSQDRELAGDSSYNEQFF.